This T cell receptor (beta chain) was sequenced during a study of T-cell reconstitution after alpha-beta-depleted transplantation in children. Study-wide findings and caveats: Surviving recipient T cells and intrathymic progenitors accounted for some patients' high TCRbeta diversity at day 60. A year had passed since transplant, and T-cell counts and diversity by then came mostly from newly produced T cells. Alpha-beta T cells about two months after transplant reportedly derived from several hundred expanded graft clones.

With respect to this clonotype: Its matching antigen is unknown.

Unique molecular identifiers were used in preparing the TCRbeta library. TCRdb fed the PCR reads into MiXCR, producing one record per CDR3 protein. The sample includes some 290,000 distinct CDR3 sequences, 20% to 30% of them seen just once. The CDR3 is 14 amino acids. V lost 2 bases and J lost 3, with 10 bases in between. The sequence came from a male patient younger than 18 who had a stem cell transplant for acute lymphoblastic leukemia, so the T cells may come from the graft donor. The sample consisted of PBMCs, mostly from graft donor cells, taken 180 days after TCRalphabeta/CD19-depleted stem cell transplant. This sequence joins TRBV12-3 or TRBV12-4 and TRBJ2-5; D not resolved. Here the CDR3 reads CASSLRDTEETQYF. DNA for the CDR3: TGTGCCAGCAGTTTACGCGACACCGAAGAGACCCAGTACTTC.